Presented here are 20 T cell receptor beta chains from one specimen sequenced in a study of T cells after yellow fever vaccination. TCRdb reanalysed the 5' RACE reads using MiXCR and keeps one entry per CDR3 protein. Counted here are 250,000 to 400,000 distinct CDR3 sequences, approximately 4.5% occurring once; the ten biggest clones make up approximately 19%. The material was PBMCs, obtained 15 days after the yellow fever booster vaccination. These receptor sequences come from a man aged 18 to 29 who received the YFV17D yellow fever vaccine.

This clonotype has only a few counts. The chain employs TRBV5-1 and TRBJ2-5; 8 bases align to TRBD1. In germline, CDR1 is SGHRS, CDR2 YFSETQ. The CDR3 consists of 14 residues. Trimming at V came to 4 bases and at J to 4 bases, leaving 6 bases not matched to a gene. The CDR3 protein is CASSLGQVPETQYF. CDR3 coding DNA: TGCGCCAGCAGCCTGGGACAGGTCCCAGAGACCCAGTACTTC.

This clonotype was seen ten or more times. The V gene is TRBV6-6, the J gene TRBJ2-7; D unresolved. Trimming took off 0 bases at V and 6 bases at J, with 12 bases between the two ends. CDR1 and CDR2 (germline): MNHNY, SVGAGI (reference sequence). The CDR3 covers 14 residues. Here the CDR3 reads CASSYSSRGREQYV. Here the CDR3 DNA reads TGTGCCAGCAGTTACTCGAGTCGAGGTCGCGAGCAGTACGTC.

This clonotype was seen ten or more times. The chain uses TRBV5-1 and TRBJ2-5; D is undetermined. The V gene lost 6 bases and the J gene lost 5 bases, with 14 bases spanning the gap. This CDR3 region has 13 residues. CDR1 is SGHRS, CDR2 YFSETQ, per germline. In nucleotides, the CDR3 is TGCGCCAGCACCCTCGGCGTATTGGAGACCCAGTACTTC. Translating gives CASTLGVLETQYF.

The table lists this clonotype with many counts. The chain carries TRBV5-1 and TRBJ1-6; 8 bases line up with TRBD1. Germline lookup yields CDR1 SGHRS and CDR2 YFSETQ. The V gene end was trimmed by 4 bases and the J gene end by 4 bases; junction bases not matched to a gene: 4. The length of the CDR3 is 15 residues. DNA of the CDR3: TGCGCCAGCAGCCTACGGACAGGGTATAATTCACCCCTCCACTTT. This gives the protein CASSLRTGYNSPLHF.

This clonotype was observed at least ten times. The chain uses TRBV5-1 and TRBJ1-2, with D possibly TRBD1 on 6 matching bases. The ends were cut back, 0 bases at V and 2 bases at J, with 17 bases in the middle. In germline, CDR1 is SGHRS, CDR2 YFSETQ. The CDR3 loop spans 17 amino acids. The CDR3 bases are TGCGCCAGCAGCTTGGCCCTGGTGGGGGCAGCGAACTATGGCTACACCTTC. This translates into CASSLALVGAANYGYTF.

This clonotype showed up just a few times. The CDR3 DNA reads as TGCGCCAGCAGCCAAGATATCAGGAGCATTGAAGCTTTCTTT. Translating gives CASSQDIRSIEAFF. This chain links TRBV4-3 with TRBJ1-1; no firm D call. Trimming removed 0 bases from V and 7 bases from J, with 12 bases in between. The germline gives CDR1 LGHNA, CDR2 YSLEER. The CDR3 sequence is 14 residues long.

This clonotype was recorded a few times. The chain carries TRBV11-2 and TRBJ2-1; TRBD2 is a possible D gene (7 bases). The CDR3 spans 17 residues. V lost 2 bases, J lost 0 bases, and 14 bases lay in between. Per germline, CDR1 SGHAT and CDR2 FQNNGV. CDR3 bases: TGTGCCAGCAGCTTAATTGGGGCGGGGGCCTCCTACAATGAGCAGTTCTTC. Translated: CASSLIGAGASYNEQFF.

This clonotype was detected a few times. The germline gene is not matched at one end of the junction; a read error may be the cause. The rearrangement joins TRBV7-7 to TRBJ2-3; TRBD2 might be the D (6 bases). The CDR3 runs to 15 residues. Germline-derived CDR1 and CDR2 are SSHAT and FNYEAQ (reference sequence). In nucleotides, the CDR3 is TGTGCTAGCAGCTCCTCACCTGGGACTCACAATACGCAGTATTTT. Translation: CASSSSPGTHNTQYF.

This clonotype was seen a few times. The chain has TRBV24-1 and TRBJ2-5, with D possibly being TRBD1 or TRBD2 (6 bases each). The ends were cut back, 7 bases at V and 5 bases at J, with 13 bases in the middle. CDR3 size: 13 residues. From germline, CDR1 is KGHDR and CDR2 SFDVKD. CDR3 in amino acids: CATSLGGEETQYF. In nucleotides, the CDR3 is TGTGCCACCAGCCTCGGGGGCGAGGAGACCCAGTACTTC.

This clonotype was seen repeatedly, ten times or more. The V gene is TRBV7-9, the J gene TRBJ2-3; weak D call: TRBD1 (6 bases). CDR3 length equals 13 residues. V was clipped by 0 bases and J by 5 bases, with 6 bases between them. CDR1 is SEHNR, CDR2 FQNEAQ, per germline (reference sequence). For the CDR3, the DNA is TGTGCCAGCAGCTTAGCGACAGGAGATACGCAGTATTTT. Translation: CASSLATGDTQYF.

The V gene is TRBV19, the J gene TRBJ1-1; tentatively, D is TRBD1 (5 bases). The germline CDR1 and CDR2 sequences are LNHDA and SQIVND (reference sequence). The CDR3 length is 15 residues. Trimming left V 4 bases short and J 5 bases short, with 17 bases between. The CDR3: CASSRDWGPATEAFF. CDR3 coding DNA: TGTGCCAGTAGTAGGGACTGGGGTCCTGCGACTGAAGCTTTCTTT. Based on the CDR3 plus reference TRBV19 and TRBJ1-1, the full variable domain is DGGITQSPKYLFRKEGQNVTLSCEQNLNHDAMYWYRQDPGQGLRLIYYSQIVNDFQKGDIAEGYSVSREKKESFPLTVTSAQKNPTAFYLCASSRDWGPATEAFFGQGTRLTVV.

This clonotype was observed many times. The gene calls are TRBV29-1 and TRBJ2-1; possible D gene TRBD2, 6 bases. Trimming stripped 3 bases from V and 8 bases from J, with 11 bases between. Per germline, CDR1 SQVTM and CDR2 ANQGSEA. The CDR3 totals 12 residues. CDR3 region: CSVEERDYEQFF. CDR3 nucleotides: TGCAGCGTTGAGGAGAGGGACTATGAGCAGTTCTTC.

The chain uses TRBV7-6 and TRBJ1-1; the D is unclear. The CDR3 has 15 residues. CDR1 SGHVS and CDR2 FNYEAQ come from the germline V gene. V lost 1 base and J 1 base, leaving 10 bases between the germline ends. The CDR3 region has the DNA TGTGCCAGCAGCTTAGTTAGTTCACCGAACACTGAAGCTTTCTTT. Encoded protein: CASSLVSSPNTEAFF.

This clonotype was detected many times. The rearrangement uses TRBV6-6 and TRBJ2-7, with 7 positions matching TRBD1. CDR1 and CDR2 (germline): MNHNY, SVGAGI (reference sequence). The CDR3 has 13 amino acids. V trimming: 2 bases; J trimming: 3 bases; junction bases outside the gene matches: 1. The CDR3 protein is CASSYDRDYEQYF. CDR3 nucleotides: TGTGCCAGCAGTTACGACAGGGACTACGAGCAGTACTTC.

At least ten counts were recorded for this clonotype. The gene calls are TRBV6-6 and TRBJ1-2, with a tentative D call TRBD1 (5 bases). The CDR3 runs to 14 residues. The V gene's germline CDR1 is MNHNY and CDR2 SVGAGI (reference sequence). V lost 6 bases and J lost 3, with 14 bases in between. CDR3 region: CASRMGSGDYGYTF. The CDR3 bases are TGTGCCAGCAGGATGGGGTCGGGGGACTATGGCTACACCTTC.

This clonotype was observed many times. The V gene is TRBV20-1, the J gene TRBJ2-2; D perhaps matches TRBD1 (5 bases). Trimming pared 5 bases from V and 6 bases from J, leaving 10 bases between. The CDR3 has 12 amino acids. Germline V gene sequence: CDR1 DFQATT, CDR2 SNEGSKA (reference sequence). The chain's CDR3 is CSAPRGPGELFF. The CDR3 region has the DNA TGCAGTGCTCCTAGGGGTCCCGGGGAGCTGTTTTTT.

The chain combines TRBV5-6 with TRBJ1-1, with D possibly being TRBD1 (6 bases). V was pared by 0 bases and J by 7 bases, with 13 bases between. This CDR3 region has 14 residues. Germline V gene lookup returns CDR1 SGHDT and CDR2 YYEEEE. DNA for the CDR3: TGTGCCAGCAGCTTGGGATCAGGGGCGAGTGAAGCTTTCTTT. It translates to CASSLGSGASEAFF.

This clonotype was seen more than once but under ten times. This sequence joins TRBV12-3 or TRBV12-4 and TRBJ1-3, with D possibly being TRBD1 (6 bases). V lost 6 bases to trimming and J lost 2 bases, with 11 bases between them. There are 14 residues in the CDR3. Here the CDR3 DNA reads TGTGCCAGCAGCTATTCAGGGGCTGGAAACACCATATATTTT. Translation gives CASSYSGAGNTIYF.

The table lists this clonotype with many counts. The V gene is TRBV7-9, the J gene TRBJ1-4, with 7 bases matching TRBD1. This CDR3 contains 14 residues. Germline loops: CDR1 SEHNR, CDR2 FQNEAQ (reference sequence). Trimming took 3 bases from V and 8 from J; bases not matched to a gene: 6. Here the CDR3 reads CASSFNRGEEKLFF. CDR3 sequence (DNA): TGTGCCAGCAGCTTCAACAGGGGTGAAGAAAAACTGTTTTTT.

This clonotype was counted at least ten times. The chain employs TRBV5-6 and TRBJ1-2, with D perhaps matching TRBD1 (5 bases). This CDR3 has 13 residues. CDR1 and CDR2 (germline): SGHDT, YYEEEE. Trimming stripped 4 bases from V and 5 bases from J, with 12 bases between. The CDR3 loop is CASSPPTAYGYTF. The DNA of the CDR3 is TGTGCCAGCAGCCCGCCGACAGCGTATGGCTACACCTTC.